The 18 T cell receptor beta chains listed next were all sequenced from one sample in a study of cytotoxic CD8 clonotypes in ibrutinib-treated CLL. Method: immunoSEQ multiplex PCR; TCRdb's copy keeps in-frame clones and lacks some. The table has around 310,000 clones, 80% seen once. The specimen comprised PBMCs, sampled before ibrutinib treatment. These receptors came from a human donor with chronic lymphocytic leukemia.

The chain has TRBV7-9 and TRBJ2-7; D perhaps matches TRBD1 (6 bases). Germline V CDR1 and CDR2: SEHNR, FQNEAQ (reference sequence). V was cut by 5 bases and J by 0 bases, with 20 bases left in between. This CDR3 has 17 amino acids. CDR3 DNA sequence: TGTGCCAGCAGCACTAGACAGGACTTCTGGGACTCCTACGAGCAGTACTTC. Amino acids: CASSTRQDFWDSYEQYF.

The chain is built from TRBV4-2 and TRBJ1-5; D is undetermined. Germline V gene lookup returns CDR1 LGHNA and CDR2 YNFKEQ. This CDR3 is built from 16 residues. Trimming took off 4 bases at V and 3 bases at J, with 16 bases between the two ends. The CDR3 is CASSLALPGPNQPQHF. The CDR3 DNA follows: TGTGCCAGCAGCCTCGCCCTTCCGGGTCCCAATCAGCCCCAGCATTTT.

This clone showed up just a few times. V usage is TRBV19 and J usage is TRBJ2-7; no firm D call. CDR3 length equals 13 residues. Per the germline V gene, CDR1 is LNHDA and CDR2 is SQIVND (reference sequence). V was trimmed by 3 bases and J by 4 bases, leaving 10 bases between them. The CDR3 DNA reads TGTGCCAGTAGTATGGTCGTCGAATACGAGCAGTACTTC. As protein: CASSMVVEYEQYF.

The CDR3 DNA follows: TGCAGCGTAAGACTAGCGGAAGGCCCTAATGAGCAGTTCTTC. The encoded protein is CSVRLAEGPNEQFF. The chain links TRBV29-1 to TRBJ2-1, with 9 positions matching TRBD2. V lost 6 bases to trimming and J lost 7 bases; unmatched junction nucleotides: 10. Germline values: CDR1 SQVTM, CDR2 ANQGSEA. The CDR3 is made up of 14 amino acids.

The chain couples TRBV15 to TRBJ2-4, with D tentatively TRBD1 (5 bases). Germline V lookup: CDR1 LNHNV, CDR2 YYDKDF (reference sequence). Trimming pared 3 bases from V and 7 bases from J, leaving 7 bases between. This CDR3 has 12 amino acids. The CDR3: CATSSPGNIQYF. The CDR3 DNA reads as TGTGCCACCAGCAGCCCAGGGAACATTCAGTACTTC.

The rearrangement links TRBV5-1 to TRBJ2-1; 8 bases are a match to TRBD2. Germline trimming cut 4 bases from V and 10 bases from J; bases unmatched to any gene: 16. Germline CDR1 reads SGHRS; CDR2 reads YFSETQ. The CDR3 spans 16 residues. DNA of the CDR3: TGCGCCAGCAGCCCGGCCTGGGTAGCGGGGTCTGGAGAGCAGTTCTTC. This encodes CASSPAWVAGSGEQFF.

The gene calls are TRBV5-4 and TRBJ1-3; no clear D gene. The CDR3 extends over 14 amino acids. From germline, CDR1 is SGHNT and CDR2 YYREEE (reference sequence). Trimming removed 5 bases at V and 0 bases at J, with 9 bases between. The CDR3 DNA follows: TGTGCCAGCAGACCAGCGAGCTCTGGAAACACCATATATTTT. It specifies CASRPASSGNTIYF.

The V and J genes are TRBV5-6 and TRBJ1-1; D ambiguous. The CDR3 is made up of 13 amino acids. Germline loops: CDR1 SGHDT, CDR2 YYEEEE. Trimming removed 0 bases from V and 8 bases from J, with 11 bases in between. CDR3 bases: TGTGCCAGCAGCTTGGACAGAAGAAACGAAGCTTTCTTT. This sequence encodes CASSLDRRNEAFF.

This chain joins TRBV28 and TRBJ2-7; TRBD2 matches 10 bases. Trimming took 6 bases from V and 0 from J; bases not matched to a gene: 5. CDR3 length equals 15 residues. Germline V gives CDR1 MDHEN, CDR2 SYDVKM. The CDR3 sequence is CASRTASGGSYEQYF. The CDR3 DNA reads as TGTGCCAGCAGGACCGCTAGCGGGGGCTCCTACGAGCAGTACTTC.

This rearrangement joins TRBV4-3 to TRBJ2-7; D unclear. The germline gives CDR1 LGHNA, CDR2 YSLEER. The CDR3 consists of 13 residues. The V gene lost 1 base and the J gene lost 2 bases, with 6 bases spanning the gap. The CDR3 region has the DNA TGCGCCAGCAGCCAAGGCGGTCCCTACGAGCAGTACTTC. Its protein product is CASSQGGPYEQYF.

The genes are TRBV9 and TRBJ2-1, with 10 bases aligning to TRBD2. The germline V gene encodes CDR1 SGDLS and CDR2 YYNGEE. With 3 bases clipped from V and 2 bases from J, the junction kept 2 bases outside the gene matches. The CDR3 length is 15 residues. The CDR3 is CASSAGTSAYNEQFF. CDR3 bases: TGTGCCAGCAGCGCCGGGACTAGCGCCTACAATGAGCAGTTCTTC.

The chain employs TRBV7-8 and TRBJ1-1; D ambiguous. This CDR3 has 14 amino acids. CDR1 and CDR2 from the germline V gene are SGHVS and FQNEAQ. V lost 3 bases and J 1 base, leaving 9 bases between the germline ends. The CDR3 coding sequence is TGTGCCAGCAGCTTCAGGACTCCGAACACTGAAGCTTTCTTT. Protein: CASSFRTPNTEAFF.

The chain links TRBV13 to TRBJ2-5; TRBD2 agrees at 12 bases. The CDR3 has 17 residues. V lost 3 bases to trimming and J lost 1 base; unmatched junction nucleotides: 6. CDR1 and CDR2 from the germline V gene are PRHDT and FYEKMQ (reference sequence). The CDR3 DNA follows: TGTGCCAGCAGCTTCCCACCGGGACTAGCGGGCCAAGAGACCCAGTACTTC. It yields the protein CASSFPPGLAGQETQYF.

The chain couples TRBV7-9 to TRBJ2-7; maybe TRBD2 (5 bases). Trimming left V 2 bases short and J 5 bases short, with 7 bases between. There are 12 residues in the CDR3. From germline, CDR1 is SEHNR and CDR2 FQNEAQ (reference sequence). This CDR3 reads CASSLLRDEQYF. In DNA, the CDR3 is TGTGCCAGCAGCTTATTGCGGGACGAGCAGTACTTC.

The V call is TRBV5-4, the J call TRBJ2-3, with D unresolved. Trimming cost V 4 bases and J 0 bases, with 15 bases left between them. The CDR3 spans 16 residues. Germline V CDR1 and CDR2: SGHNT, YYREEE (reference sequence). CDR3 protein: CASSPSLGLSTDTQYF. The CDR3 DNA follows: TGTGCCAGCAGCCCCTCTTTGGGCCTCAGCACAGATACGCAGTATTTT.

The genes are TRBV4-2 and TRBJ2-7, with TRBD1 matching over 7 bases. Germline trimming cut 3 bases from V and 3 bases from J; bases unmatched to any gene: 14. CDR1 is LGHNA, CDR2 YNFKEQ, per germline. This CDR3 is 17 amino acids long. CDR3 residues: CASSHRPITGDSYEQYF. CDR3 in DNA: TGTGCCAGCAGCCATCGACCTATCACAGGGGATAGCTACGAGCAGTACTTC.

The J gene is TRBJ2-7, the V gene TRBV4-3; 7 bases match TRBD1. CDR3 size: 15 residues. Germline assignment: CDR1 LGHNA and CDR2 YSLEER. J was trimmed by 3 bases and V by 0 bases; bases with no gene match: 5. CDR3 DNA: TGCGCCAGCAGCCAAGATTGGGACAGTCGCTACGAGCAGTACTTC. It yields the protein CASSQDWDSRYEQYF.

The rearrangement joins TRBV19 to TRBJ2-2, with TRBD2 matching 7 bases. Germline assignment: CDR1 LNHDA and CDR2 SQIVND (reference sequence). The CDR3 runs 17 residues. V gave up 1 base and J gave up 1 base; unmatched junction bases: 6. The CDR3 bases are TGTGCCAGTAGTATAGCGACACCTAGCGGGAACACCGGGGAGCTGTTTTTT. It encodes CASSIATPSGNTGELFF.